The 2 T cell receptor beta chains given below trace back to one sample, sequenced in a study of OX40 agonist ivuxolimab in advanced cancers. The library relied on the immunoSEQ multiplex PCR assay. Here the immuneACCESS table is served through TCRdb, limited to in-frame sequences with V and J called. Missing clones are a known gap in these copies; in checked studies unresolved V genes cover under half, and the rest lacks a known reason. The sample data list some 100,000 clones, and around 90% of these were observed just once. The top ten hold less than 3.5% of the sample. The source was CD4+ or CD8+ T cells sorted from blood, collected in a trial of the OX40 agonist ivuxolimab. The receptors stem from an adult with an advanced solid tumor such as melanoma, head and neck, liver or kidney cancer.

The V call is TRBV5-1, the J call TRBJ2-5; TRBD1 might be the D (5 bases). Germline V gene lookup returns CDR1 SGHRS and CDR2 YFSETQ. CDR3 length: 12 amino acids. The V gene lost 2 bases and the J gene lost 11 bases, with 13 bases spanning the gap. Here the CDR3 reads CASSFGADEQYF. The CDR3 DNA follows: TGCGCCAGCAGCTTTGGGGCAGATGAGCAGTACTTC.

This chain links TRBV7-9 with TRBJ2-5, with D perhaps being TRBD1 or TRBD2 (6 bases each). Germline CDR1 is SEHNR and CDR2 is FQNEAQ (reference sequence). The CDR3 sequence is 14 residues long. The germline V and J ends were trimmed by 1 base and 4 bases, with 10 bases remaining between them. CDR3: CASSLVGGTETQYF. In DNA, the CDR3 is TGTGCCAGCAGCTTAGTCGGGGGCACAGAGACCCAGTACTTC.